Following are 10 T cell receptor beta chains from one sample sequenced in a study of cytomegalovirus exposure and HLA in healthy donors. PCR employed 60 Vbeta and 13 Jbeta primers. Profiled with immunoSEQ multiplex PCR; TCRdb holds only in-frame clones, not every one. The table lists 38,000 or so clones. The sequenced sample was PBMCs. Receptor source: a man aged 35 to 55 in good health and CMV-seropositive.

This sequence joins TRBV5-1 and TRBJ1-2, with 9 positions matching TRBD1. Trimming at V came to 0 bases and at J to 8 bases, leaving 14 bases not matched to a gene. The CDR3 is made up of 17 amino acids. Looked up from germline, CDR1 is SGHRS and CDR2 is YFSETQ. The CDR3 bases are TGCGCCAGCAGCTTGGACGTGAACAGGGGGCAAGAGGAGGGCTACACCTTC. Protein sequence: CASSLDVNRGQEEGYTF.

The chain links TRBV5-1 to TRBJ1-4; D might be TRBD1 (5 bases). Germline lookup yields CDR1 SGHRS and CDR2 YFSETQ. Trimming took off 3 bases at V and 3 bases at J, with 12 bases between the two ends. This CDR3 spans 15 amino acids. CDR3 sequence reads: CASSSQVGSNEKLFF. The CDR3 coding sequence is TGCGCCAGCAGCTCACAGGTTGGCTCTAATGAAAAACTGTTTTTT.

J is TRBJ2-5 and V is TRBV19; TRBD2 might be the D (6 bases). The J call is doubtful: the DNA matches TRBJ2-7 better. Germline values: CDR1 LNHDA, CDR2 SQIVND (reference sequence). The CDR3 runs 13 residues. The CDR3 spells CASTEGQPYEQYF. CDR3 nucleotides: TGTGCCAGTACGGAGGGGCAACCCTACGAGCAGTACTTC.

The rearrangement links TRBV27 to TRBJ1-4; 7 nucleotides line up with TRBD1. Unmatched junction bases numbered 7, after V lost 6 bases and J lost 3 bases. There are 15 residues in the CDR3. The germline gives CDR1 MNHEY, CDR2 SMNVEV (reference sequence). The CDR3 region has the DNA TGTGCCAGCAGGGGTACAGGGGCTCCTAATGAAAAACTGTTTTTT. This sequence encodes CASRGTGAPNEKLFF.

The V and J genes are TRBV29-1 and TRBJ1-3; D call uncertain. The germline V and J ends were trimmed by 7 bases and 1 base, with 8 bases remaining between them. The CDR3 contains 12 residues. Germline CDR1 SQVTM, CDR2 ANQGSEA. This CDR3 reads CSAQTSGNTIYF. Written as DNA, the CDR3 is TGCAGCGCGCAGACATCTGGAAACACCATATATTTT.

The rearrangement uses TRBV6-1 and TRBJ2-2; 9 nucleotides align to TRBD2. The CDR3 is 16 amino acids. CDR1 MNHNS and CDR2 SASEGT come from the germline V gene. The V segment lost 2 bases and the J segment 1 base; nucleotides outside the gene matches: 2. In DNA, the CDR3 is TGTGCCAGCAGTGAAACAGCGGGAGGGAACACCGGGGAGCTGTTTTTT. Amino acids: CASSETAGGNTGELFF.

The rearrangement links TRBV6-1 to TRBJ2-7; 9 positions match TRBD2. The CDR3 has 13 amino acids. The V gene's germline CDR1 is MNHNS and CDR2 SASEGT. V lost 8 bases, J lost 3 bases, and 5 bases stayed unmatched. The CDR3 loop reads CASRTSADYEQYF. In DNA form, the CDR3 reads TGTGCCAGCCGGACTAGCGCCGACTACGAGCAGTACTTC.

V usage is TRBV6-1 and J usage is TRBJ1-3; tentative D call: TRBD1 (5 bases). V dropped 3 bases and J dropped 0 bases, with 12 bases sitting between them. CDR1 MNHNS and CDR2 SASEGT come from the germline V gene. The CDR3 covers 16 residues. The CDR3 DNA sequence: TGTGCCAGCAGTGAGGAACAGGTCTACTCTGGAAACACCATATATTTT. Translated: CASSEEQVYSGNTIYF.

The rearrangement uses TRBV11-3 and TRBJ2-7; a possible D gene is TRBD1 (6 bases). Trimming cost V 4 bases and J 2 bases, with 12 bases left between them. The CDR3 length is 14 residues. CDR1 is SGHNT and CDR2 is YENEEA in the germline V gene. CDR3 bases: TGTGCCAGCAGCTCGCACAGGGTCCCCTACGAGCAGTACTTC. This translates into CASSSHRVPYEQYF. Drawing the rest from reference TRBV11-3 and TRBJ2-7, the complete variable domain is EAGVVQSPRYKIIEKKQPVAFWCNPISGHNTLYWYLQNLGQGPELLIRYENEEAVDDSQLPKDRFSAERLKGVDSTLKIQPAELGDSAVYLCASSSHRVPYEQYFGPGTRLTVT.

V is TRBV19 and J is TRBJ2-5, with a possible D match to TRBD1 (5 bases). Trimming pared 2 bases from V and 5 bases from J, leaving 18 bases between. The CDR3 runs 16 residues. CDR1 LNHDA and CDR2 SQIVND come from the germline V gene (reference sequence). The CDR3 sequence is CASSIRNPRWGETQYF. The CDR3 DNA is TGTGCCAGTAGTATAAGAAATCCTAGATGGGGCGAGACCCAGTACTTC.